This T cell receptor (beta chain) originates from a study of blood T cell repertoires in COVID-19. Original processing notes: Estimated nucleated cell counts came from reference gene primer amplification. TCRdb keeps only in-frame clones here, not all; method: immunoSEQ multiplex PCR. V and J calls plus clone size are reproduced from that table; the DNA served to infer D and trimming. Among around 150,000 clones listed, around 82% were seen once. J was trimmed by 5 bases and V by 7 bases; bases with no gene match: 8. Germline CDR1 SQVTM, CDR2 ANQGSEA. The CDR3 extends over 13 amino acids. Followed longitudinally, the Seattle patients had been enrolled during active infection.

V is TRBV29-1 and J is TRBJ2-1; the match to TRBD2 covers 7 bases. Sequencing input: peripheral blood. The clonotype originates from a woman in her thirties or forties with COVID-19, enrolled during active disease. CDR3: CSAGRTRNNEQFF. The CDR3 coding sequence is TGCAGCGCGGGACGGACTAGGAACAATGAGCAGTTCTTC.